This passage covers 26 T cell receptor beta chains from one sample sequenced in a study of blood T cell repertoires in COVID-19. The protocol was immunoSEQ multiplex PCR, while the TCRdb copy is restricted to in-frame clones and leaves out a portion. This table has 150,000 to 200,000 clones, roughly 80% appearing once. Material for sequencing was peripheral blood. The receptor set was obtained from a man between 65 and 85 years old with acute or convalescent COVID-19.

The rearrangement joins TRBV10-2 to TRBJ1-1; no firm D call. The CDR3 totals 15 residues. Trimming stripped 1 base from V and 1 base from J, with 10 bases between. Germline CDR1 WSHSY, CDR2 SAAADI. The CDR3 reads CASSELVGGNTEAFF. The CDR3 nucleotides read TGCGCCAGCAGTGAGTTGGTGGGAGGGAACACTGAAGCTTTCTTT.

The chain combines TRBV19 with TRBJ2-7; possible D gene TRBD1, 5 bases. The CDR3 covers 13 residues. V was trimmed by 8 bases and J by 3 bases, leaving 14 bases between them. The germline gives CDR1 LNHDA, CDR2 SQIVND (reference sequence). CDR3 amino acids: CASLAQDHYEQYF. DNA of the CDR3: TGTGCCAGTCTTGCACAGGATCACTACGAGCAGTACTTC. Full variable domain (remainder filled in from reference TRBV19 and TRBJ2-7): DGGITQSPKYLFRKEGQNVTLSCEQNLNHDAMYWYRQDPGQGLRLIYYSQIVNDFQKGDIAEGYSVSREKKESFPLTVTSAQKNPTAFYLCASLAQDHYEQYFGPGTRLTVT.

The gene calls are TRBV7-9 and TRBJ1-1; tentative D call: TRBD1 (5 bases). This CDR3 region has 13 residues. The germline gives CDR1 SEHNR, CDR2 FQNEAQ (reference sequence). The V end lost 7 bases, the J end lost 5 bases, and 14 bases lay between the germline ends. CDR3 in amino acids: CASNARGGTEAFF. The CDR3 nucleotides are TGTGCCAGCAACGCAAGGGGAGGGACTGAAGCTTTCTTT. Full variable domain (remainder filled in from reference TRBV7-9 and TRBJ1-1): DTGVSQNPRHKITKRGQNVTFRCDPISEHNRLYWYRQTLGQGPEFLTYFQNEAQLEKSRLLSDRFSAERPKGSFSTLEIQRTEQGDSAMYLCASNARGGTEAFFGQGTRLTVV.

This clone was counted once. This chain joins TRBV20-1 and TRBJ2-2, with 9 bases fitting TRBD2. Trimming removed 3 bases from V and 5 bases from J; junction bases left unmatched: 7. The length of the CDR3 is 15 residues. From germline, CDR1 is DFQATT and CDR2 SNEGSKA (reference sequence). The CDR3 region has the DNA TGCAGTGCTAGTGGACTAGCGAGCGGGACCGGGGAGCTGTTTTTT. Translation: CSASGLASGTGELFF.

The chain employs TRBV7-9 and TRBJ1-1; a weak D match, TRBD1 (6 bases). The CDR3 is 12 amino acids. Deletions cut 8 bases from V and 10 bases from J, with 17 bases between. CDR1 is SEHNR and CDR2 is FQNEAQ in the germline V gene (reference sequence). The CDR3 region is CASALGGVIAFF. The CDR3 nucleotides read TGTGCCAGCGCATTAGGGGGGGTCATAGCTTTCTTT.

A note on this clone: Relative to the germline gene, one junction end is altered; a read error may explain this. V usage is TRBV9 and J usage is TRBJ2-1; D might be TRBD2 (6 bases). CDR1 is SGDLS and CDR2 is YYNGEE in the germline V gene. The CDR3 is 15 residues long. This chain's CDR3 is CASSQTGTYYNEQLF. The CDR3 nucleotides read TGTGCCAGCAGCCAGACCGGGACTTACTACAATGAGCAGCTCTTC. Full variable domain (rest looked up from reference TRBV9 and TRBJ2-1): DSGVTQTPKHLITATGQRVTLRCSPRSGDLSVYWYQQSLDQGLQFLIQYYNGEERAKGNILERFSAQQFPDLHSELNLSSLELGDSALYFCASSQTGTYYNEQLFGPGTRLTVL.

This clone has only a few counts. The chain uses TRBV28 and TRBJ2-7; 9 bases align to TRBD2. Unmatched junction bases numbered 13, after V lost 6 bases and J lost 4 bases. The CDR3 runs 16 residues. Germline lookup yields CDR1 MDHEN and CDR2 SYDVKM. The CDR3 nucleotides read TGTGCCAGCAGCCCCAGGGCGACTAGCGGAAAATACGAGCAGTACTTC. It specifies CASSPRATSGKYEQYF.

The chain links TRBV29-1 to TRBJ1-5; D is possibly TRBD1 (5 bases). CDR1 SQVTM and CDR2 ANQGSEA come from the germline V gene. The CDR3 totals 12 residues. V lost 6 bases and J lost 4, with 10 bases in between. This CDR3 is CSVLTVNQPQHF. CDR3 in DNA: TGCAGCGTACTGACAGTTAATCAGCCCCAGCATTTT.

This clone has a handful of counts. The CDR3 DNA is TGTGCCAGCTCACCTGTTCCAGGTGGGCAGATTTATGGCTACACCTTC. Translated, it gives CASSPVPGGQIYGYTF. The chain is built from TRBV18 and TRBJ1-2; no clear D. The CDR3 runs to 16 residues. Trimming removed 3 bases at V and 5 bases at J, with 19 bases between. Germline CDR1 and CDR2: KGHSH and LQKENI.

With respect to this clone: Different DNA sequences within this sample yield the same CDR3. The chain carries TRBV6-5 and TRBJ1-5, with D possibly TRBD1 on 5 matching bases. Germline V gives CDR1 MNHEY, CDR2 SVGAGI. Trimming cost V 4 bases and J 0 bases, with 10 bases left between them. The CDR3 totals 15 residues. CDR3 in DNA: TGTGCCAGCAGTTTTACAGGAGATAGCAATCAGCCCCAGCATTTT. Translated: CASSFTGDSNQPQHF.

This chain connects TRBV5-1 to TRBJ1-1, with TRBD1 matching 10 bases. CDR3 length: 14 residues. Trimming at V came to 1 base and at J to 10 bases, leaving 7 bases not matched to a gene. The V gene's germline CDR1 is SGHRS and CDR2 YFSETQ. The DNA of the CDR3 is TGCGCCAGCAGCTTGAGCGGGACAGGGGAACGAGCTTTCTTT. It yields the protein CASSLSGTGERAFF. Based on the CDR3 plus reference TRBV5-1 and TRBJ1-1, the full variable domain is KAGVTQTPRYLIKTRGQQVTLSCSPISGHRSVSWYQQTPGQGLQFLFEYFSETQRNKGNFPGRFSGRQFSNSRSEMNVSTLELGDSALYLCASSLSGTGERAFFGQGTRLTVV.

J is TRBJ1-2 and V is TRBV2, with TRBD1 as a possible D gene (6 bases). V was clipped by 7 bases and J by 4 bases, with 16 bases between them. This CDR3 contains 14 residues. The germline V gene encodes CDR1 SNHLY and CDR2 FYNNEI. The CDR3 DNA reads TGTGCCAGCACAGGGTCAGGGGACCCCTATGGCTACACCTTC. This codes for CASTGSGDPYGYTF. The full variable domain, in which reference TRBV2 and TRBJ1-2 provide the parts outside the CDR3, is EPEVTQTPSHQVTQMGQEVILRCVPISNHLYFYWYRQILGQKVEFLVSFYNNEISEKSEIFDDQFSVERPDGSNFTLKIRSTKLEDSAMYFCASTGSGDPYGYTFGSGTRLTVV.

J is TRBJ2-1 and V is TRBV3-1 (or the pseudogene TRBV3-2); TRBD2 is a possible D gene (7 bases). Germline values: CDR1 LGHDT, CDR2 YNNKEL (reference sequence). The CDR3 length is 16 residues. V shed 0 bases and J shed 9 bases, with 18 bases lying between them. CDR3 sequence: CASSQDRGGRAVEQFF. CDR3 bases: TGTGCCAGCAGCCAAGATAGGGGGGGGCGTGCCGTTGAGCAGTTCTTC.

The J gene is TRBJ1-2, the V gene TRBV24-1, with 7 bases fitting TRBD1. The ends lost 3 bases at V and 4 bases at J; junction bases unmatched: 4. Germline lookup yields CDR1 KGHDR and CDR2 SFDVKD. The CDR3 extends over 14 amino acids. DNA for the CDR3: TGTGCCACCAGTGATCCCGGGACAGCCTATGGCTACACCTTC. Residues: CATSDPGTAYGYTF.

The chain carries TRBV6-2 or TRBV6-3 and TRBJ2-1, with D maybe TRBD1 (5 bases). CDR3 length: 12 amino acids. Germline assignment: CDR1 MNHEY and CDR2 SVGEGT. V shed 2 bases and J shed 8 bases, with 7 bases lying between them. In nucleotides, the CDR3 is TGTGCCAGCAGTTACATAGGGGATGAGCAGTTCTTC. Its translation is CASSYIGDEQFF.

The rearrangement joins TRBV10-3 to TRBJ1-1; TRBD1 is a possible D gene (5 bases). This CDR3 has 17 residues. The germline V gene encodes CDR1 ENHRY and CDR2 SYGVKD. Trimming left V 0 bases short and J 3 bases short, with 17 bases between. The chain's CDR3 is CAISESGRGVLDTEAFF. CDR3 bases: TGTGCCATCAGTGAGTCCGGGCGGGGGGTTTTAGACACTGAAGCTTTCTTT.

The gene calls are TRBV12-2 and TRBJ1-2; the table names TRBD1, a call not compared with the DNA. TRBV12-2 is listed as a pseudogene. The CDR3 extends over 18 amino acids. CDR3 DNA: TGTGCAAGTCGCTTACGCCGGACAGGGGCGAATTTCTTCTATGGCTACACCTTC. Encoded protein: CASRLRRTGANFFYGYTF.

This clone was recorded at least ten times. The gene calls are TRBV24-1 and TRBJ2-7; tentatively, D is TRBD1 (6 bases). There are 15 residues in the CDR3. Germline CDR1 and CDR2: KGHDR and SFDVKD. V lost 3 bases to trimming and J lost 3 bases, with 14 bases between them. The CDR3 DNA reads TGTGCCACCAGTGATCCCCAGGACAGTTACTACGAGCAGTACTTC. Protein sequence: CATSDPQDSYYEQYF.

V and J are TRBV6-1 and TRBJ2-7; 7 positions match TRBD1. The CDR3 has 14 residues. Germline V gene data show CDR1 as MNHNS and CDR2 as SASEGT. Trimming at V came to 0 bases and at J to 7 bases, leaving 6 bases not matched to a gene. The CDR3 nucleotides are TGTGCCAGCAGTGAAGCCCCGACAGGGCGGGAGCAGTACTTC. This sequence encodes CASSEAPTGREQYF.

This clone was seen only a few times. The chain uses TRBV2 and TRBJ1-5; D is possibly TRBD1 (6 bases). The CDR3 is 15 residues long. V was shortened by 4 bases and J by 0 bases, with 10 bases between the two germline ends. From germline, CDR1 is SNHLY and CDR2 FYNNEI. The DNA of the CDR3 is TGTGCCAGCAGTGGGGGGGGACATAGCAATCAGCCCCAGCATTTT. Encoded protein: CASSGGGHSNQPQHF.

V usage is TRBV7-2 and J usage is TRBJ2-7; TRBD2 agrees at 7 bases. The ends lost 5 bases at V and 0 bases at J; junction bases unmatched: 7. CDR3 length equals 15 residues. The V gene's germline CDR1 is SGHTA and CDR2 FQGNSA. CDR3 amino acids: CASSARDYSSYEQYF. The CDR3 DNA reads TGTGCCAGCAGCGCCCGGGACTACAGCTCCTACGAGCAGTACTTC.

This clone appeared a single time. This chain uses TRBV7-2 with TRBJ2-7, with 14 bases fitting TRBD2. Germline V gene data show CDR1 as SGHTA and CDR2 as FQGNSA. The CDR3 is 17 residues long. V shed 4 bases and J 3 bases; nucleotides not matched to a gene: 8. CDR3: CASSSRGLAGGHYEQYF. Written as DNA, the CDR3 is TGTGCCAGCAGCTCCCGAGGACTAGCGGGAGGTCACTACGAGCAGTACTTC. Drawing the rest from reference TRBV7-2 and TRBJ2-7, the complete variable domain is GAGVSQSPSNKVTEKGKDVELRCDPISGHTALYWYRQSLGQGLEFLIYFQGNSAPDKSGLPSDRFSAERTGGSVSTLTIQRTQQEDSAVYLCASSSRGLAGGHYEQYFGPGTRLTVT.

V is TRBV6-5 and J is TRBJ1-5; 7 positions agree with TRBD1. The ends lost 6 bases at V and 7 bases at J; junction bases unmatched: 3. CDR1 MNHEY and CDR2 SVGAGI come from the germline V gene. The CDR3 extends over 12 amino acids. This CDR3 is CASRQGEQPQHF. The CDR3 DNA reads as TGTGCCAGCAGGCAGGGGGAGCAGCCCCAGCATTTT.

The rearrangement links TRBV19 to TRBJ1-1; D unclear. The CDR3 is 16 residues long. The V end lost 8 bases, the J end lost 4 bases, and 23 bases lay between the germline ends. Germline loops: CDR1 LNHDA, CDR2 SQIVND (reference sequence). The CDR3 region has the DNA TGTGCCAGTGCCTGGGCTGGACCACTGGGGAGCACTGAAGCTTTCTTT. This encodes CASAWAGPLGSTEAFF.

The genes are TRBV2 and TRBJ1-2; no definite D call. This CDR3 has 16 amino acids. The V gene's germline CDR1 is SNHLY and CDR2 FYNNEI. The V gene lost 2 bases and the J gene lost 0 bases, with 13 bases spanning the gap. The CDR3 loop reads CASSENAGPANYGYTF. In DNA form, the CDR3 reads TGTGCCAGCAGTGAAAATGCAGGCCCAGCTAACTATGGCTACACCTTC.

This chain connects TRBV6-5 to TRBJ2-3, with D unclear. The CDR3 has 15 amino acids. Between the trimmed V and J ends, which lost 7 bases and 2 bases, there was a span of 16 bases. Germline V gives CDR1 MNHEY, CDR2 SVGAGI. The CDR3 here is CASMRAGALTDTQYF. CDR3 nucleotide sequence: TGTGCCAGCATGAGAGCAGGCGCTCTCACAGATACGCAGTATTTT.